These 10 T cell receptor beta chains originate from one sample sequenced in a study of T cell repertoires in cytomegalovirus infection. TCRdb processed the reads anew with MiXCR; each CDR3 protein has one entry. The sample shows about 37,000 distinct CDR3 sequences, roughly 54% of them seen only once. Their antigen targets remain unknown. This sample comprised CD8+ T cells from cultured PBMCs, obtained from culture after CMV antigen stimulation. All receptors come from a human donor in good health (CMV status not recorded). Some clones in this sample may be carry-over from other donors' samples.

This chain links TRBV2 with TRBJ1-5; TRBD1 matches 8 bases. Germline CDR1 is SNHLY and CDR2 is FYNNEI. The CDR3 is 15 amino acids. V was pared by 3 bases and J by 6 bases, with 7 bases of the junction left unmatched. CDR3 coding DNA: TGTGCCAGCAGTGAGAAGCAGGGGGCAGGTCAGCCCCAGCATTTT. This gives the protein CASSEKQGAGQPQHF.

In DNA form, the CDR3 reads TGTGCCAGCATCCCTGGGGGGGGTAGGTCCTACGAGCAGTACTTC. It translates to CASIPGGGRSYEQYF. V is TRBV28 and J is TRBJ2-7; 7 nucleotides match TRBD2. V was clipped by 7 bases and J by 1 base; unmatched bases: 10. The CDR3 sequence is 15 residues long. Germline values: CDR1 MDHEN, CDR2 SYDVKM.

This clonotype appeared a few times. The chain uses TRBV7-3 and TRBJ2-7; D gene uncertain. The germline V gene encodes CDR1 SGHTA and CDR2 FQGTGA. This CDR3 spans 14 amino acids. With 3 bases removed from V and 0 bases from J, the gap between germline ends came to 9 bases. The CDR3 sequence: CASSLDGSSYEQYF. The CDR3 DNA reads TGTGCCAGCAGCTTGGACGGAAGCTCCTACGAGCAGTACTTC.

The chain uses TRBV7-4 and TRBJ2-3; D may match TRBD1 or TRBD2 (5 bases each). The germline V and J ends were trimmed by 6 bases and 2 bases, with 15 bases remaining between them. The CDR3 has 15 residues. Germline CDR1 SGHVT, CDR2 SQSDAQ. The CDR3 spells CASSFVGTYTDTQYF. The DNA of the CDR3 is TGTGCCAGCAGTTTCGTCGGGACCTACACAGATACGCAGTATTTT.

The DNA for the CDR3 is TGCAGCGTTGAAGAAGGGGGGGCAGACTCCTACGAGCAGTACTTC. It codes for CSVEEGGADSYEQYF. The chain carries TRBV29-1 and TRBJ2-7; tentatively, D is TRBD2 (7 bases). The CDR3 has 15 residues. Per germline, CDR1 SQVTM and CDR2 ANQGSEA. Deletions cut 0 bases from V and 0 bases from J, with 12 bases between.

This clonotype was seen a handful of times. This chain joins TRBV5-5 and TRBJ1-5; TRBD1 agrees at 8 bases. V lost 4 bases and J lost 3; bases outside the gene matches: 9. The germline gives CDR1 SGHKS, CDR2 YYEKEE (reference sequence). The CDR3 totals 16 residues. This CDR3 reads CASSPDMDRVNQPQHF. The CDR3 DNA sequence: TGTGCCAGCAGCCCCGACATGGACAGGGTCAATCAGCCCCAGCATTTT.

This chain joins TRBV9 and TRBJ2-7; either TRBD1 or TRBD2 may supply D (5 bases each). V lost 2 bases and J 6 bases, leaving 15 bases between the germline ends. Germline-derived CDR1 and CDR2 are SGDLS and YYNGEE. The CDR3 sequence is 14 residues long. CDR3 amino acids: CASSVGPGRFEQYF. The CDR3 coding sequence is TGTGCCAGCAGCGTGGGGCCGGGGCGGTTCGAGCAGTACTTC.

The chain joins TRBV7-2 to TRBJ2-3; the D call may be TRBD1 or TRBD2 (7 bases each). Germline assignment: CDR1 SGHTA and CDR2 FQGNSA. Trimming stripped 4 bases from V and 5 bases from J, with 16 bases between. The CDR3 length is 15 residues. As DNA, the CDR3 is TGTGCCAGCAGCTCCCGCGGCAGGGGGGGAGATACGCAGTATTTT. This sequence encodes CASSSRGRGGDTQYF.

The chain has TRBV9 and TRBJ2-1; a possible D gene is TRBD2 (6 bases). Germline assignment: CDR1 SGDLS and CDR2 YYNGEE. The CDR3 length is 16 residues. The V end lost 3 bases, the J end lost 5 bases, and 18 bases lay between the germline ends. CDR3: CASSASEGLPNNEQFF. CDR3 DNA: TGTGCCAGCAGCGCGAGTGAGGGACTTCCCAACAATGAGCAGTTCTTC.

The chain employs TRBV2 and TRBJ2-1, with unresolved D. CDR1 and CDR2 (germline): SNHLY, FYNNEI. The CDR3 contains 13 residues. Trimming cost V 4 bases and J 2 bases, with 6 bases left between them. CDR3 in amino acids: CASSGRTYNEQFF. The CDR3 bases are TGTGCCAGCAGTGGTAGGACCTACAATGAGCAGTTCTTC. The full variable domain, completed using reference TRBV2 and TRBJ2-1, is EPEVTQTPSHQVTQMGQEVILRCVPISNHLYFYWYRQILGQKVEFLVSFYNNEISEKSEIFDDQFSVERPDGSNFTLKIRSTKLEDSAMYFCASSGRTYNEQFFGPGTRLTVL.